This paragraph covers one TCR beta chain sequence. These data are taken from a study of technical replicates of blood from several donors. This CDR3 region has 16 residues. Trimming stripped 1 base from V and 7 bases from J, with 19 bases between. Germline CDR1 and CDR2: SGHRS and YFSETQ. The table came from immunoSEQ multiplex PCR; TCRdb's copy has only in-frame clones and leaves some out. The sample consists of 66,000 or so clones, roughly 88% of them appearing once. The specimen was PBMCs. The chain recombines TRBV5-1 with TRBJ2-3; D is undetermined. The sequence was obtained from a human donor in good health. Some clones in this sample may be carry-over from other donors' samples. CDR3 in amino acids: CASSLSPGLTVNTQYF. CDR3 DNA sequence: TGCGCCAGCAGCTTGTCCCCAGGTCTCACGGTGAATACGCAGTATTTT.